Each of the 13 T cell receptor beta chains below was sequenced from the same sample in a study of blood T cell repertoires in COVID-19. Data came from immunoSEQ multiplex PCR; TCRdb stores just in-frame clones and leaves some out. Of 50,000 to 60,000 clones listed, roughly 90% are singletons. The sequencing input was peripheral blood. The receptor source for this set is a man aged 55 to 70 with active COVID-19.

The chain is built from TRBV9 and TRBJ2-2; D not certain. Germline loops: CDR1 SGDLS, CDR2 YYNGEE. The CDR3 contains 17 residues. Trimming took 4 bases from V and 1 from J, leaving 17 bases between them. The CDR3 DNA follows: TGTGCCAGCAGCCCCACGACCTTAAGCGTGAACACCGGGGAGCTGTTTTTT. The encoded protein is CASSPTTLSVNTGELFF.

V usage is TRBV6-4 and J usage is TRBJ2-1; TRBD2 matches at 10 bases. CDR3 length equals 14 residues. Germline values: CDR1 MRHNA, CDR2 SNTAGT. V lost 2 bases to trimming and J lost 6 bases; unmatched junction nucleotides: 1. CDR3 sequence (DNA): TGTGCCAGCAGTGACAGACTAGCGGGCAATGAGCAGTTCTTC. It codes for CASSDRLAGNEQFF.

CDR3 DNA: TGTGCCAGTGTCCCTAGCGGGAGTGGCGAGCAGTACTTC. Its translation is CASVPSGSGEQYF. This sequence joins TRBV19 and TRBJ2-7, with TRBD2 matching 10 bases. The CDR3 totals 13 residues. Germline V gene lookup returns CDR1 LNHDA and CDR2 SQIVND (reference sequence). The trim removed 8 bases at V and 6 bases at J, leaving 7 bases unmatched.

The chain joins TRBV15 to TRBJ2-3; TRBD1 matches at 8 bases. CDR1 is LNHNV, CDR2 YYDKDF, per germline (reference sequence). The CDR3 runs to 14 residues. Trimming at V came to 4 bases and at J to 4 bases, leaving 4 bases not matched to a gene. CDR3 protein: CATSTRTGSDTQYF. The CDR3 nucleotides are TGTGCCACCAGCACCCGGACAGGGTCAGATACGCAGTATTTT.

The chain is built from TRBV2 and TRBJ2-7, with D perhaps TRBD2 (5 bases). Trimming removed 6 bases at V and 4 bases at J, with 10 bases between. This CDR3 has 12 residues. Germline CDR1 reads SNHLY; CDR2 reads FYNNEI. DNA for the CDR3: TGTGCCAGCAGGAGGGAAGGGTACGAGCAGTACTTC. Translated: CASRREGYEQYF.

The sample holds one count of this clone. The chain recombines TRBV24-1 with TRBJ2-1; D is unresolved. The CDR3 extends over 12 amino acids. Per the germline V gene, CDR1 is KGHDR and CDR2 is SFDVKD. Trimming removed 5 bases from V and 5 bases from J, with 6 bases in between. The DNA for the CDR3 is TGTGCCACCAGTGCCTTTGACAATGAGCAGTTCTTC. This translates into CATSAFDNEQFF.

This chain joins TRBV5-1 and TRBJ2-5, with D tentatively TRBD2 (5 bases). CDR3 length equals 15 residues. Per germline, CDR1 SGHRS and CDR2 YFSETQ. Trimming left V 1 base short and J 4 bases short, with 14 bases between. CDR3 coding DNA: TGCGCCAGCAGCTTGTCTGGGAGTACGGGAGAGACCCAGTACTTC. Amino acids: CASSLSGSTGETQYF.

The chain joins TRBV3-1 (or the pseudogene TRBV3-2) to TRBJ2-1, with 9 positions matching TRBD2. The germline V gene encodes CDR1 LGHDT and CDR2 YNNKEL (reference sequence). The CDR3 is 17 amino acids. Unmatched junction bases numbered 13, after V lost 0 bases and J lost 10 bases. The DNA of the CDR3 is TGTGCCAGCAGCCAAGATCAGTGGCGGGAGGGTCGAGGGGAGCAGTTCTTC. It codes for CASSQDQWREGRGEQFF.

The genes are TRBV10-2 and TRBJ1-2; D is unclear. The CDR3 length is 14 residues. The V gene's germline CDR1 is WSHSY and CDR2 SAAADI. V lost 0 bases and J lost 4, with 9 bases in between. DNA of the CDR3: TGCGCCAGCAGTGAGTCCAGCGGGTTCTATGGCTACACCTTC. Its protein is CASSESSGFYGYTF.

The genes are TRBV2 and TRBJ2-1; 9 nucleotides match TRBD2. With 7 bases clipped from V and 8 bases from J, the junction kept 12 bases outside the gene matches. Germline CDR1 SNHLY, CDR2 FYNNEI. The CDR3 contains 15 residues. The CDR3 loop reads CASKRGREGLYEQFF. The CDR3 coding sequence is TGTGCCAGCAAACGGGGGCGGGAGGGCCTCTATGAGCAGTTCTTC.

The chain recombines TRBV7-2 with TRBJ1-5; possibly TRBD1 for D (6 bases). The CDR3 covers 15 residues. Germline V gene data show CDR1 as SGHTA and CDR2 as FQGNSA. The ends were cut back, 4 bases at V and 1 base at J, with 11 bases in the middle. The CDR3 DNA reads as TGTGCCAGCAGCTCAAGCGGACAGAGCAATCAGCCCCAGCATTTT. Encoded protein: CASSSSGQSNQPQHF.

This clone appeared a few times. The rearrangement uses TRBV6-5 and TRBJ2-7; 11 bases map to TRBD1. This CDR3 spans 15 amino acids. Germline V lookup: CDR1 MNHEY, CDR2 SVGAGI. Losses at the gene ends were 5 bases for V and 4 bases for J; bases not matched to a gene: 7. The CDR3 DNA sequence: TGTGCCAGCAGTATACGAGGGACAGGGGGGTACGAGCAGTACTTC. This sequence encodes CASSIRGTGGYEQYF.

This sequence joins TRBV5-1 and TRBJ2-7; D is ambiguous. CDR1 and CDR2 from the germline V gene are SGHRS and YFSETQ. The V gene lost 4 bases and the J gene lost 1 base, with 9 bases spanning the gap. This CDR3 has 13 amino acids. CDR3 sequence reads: CASSQYSSYEQYF. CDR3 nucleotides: TGCGCCAGCAGCCAGTACAGTTCCTACGAGCAGTACTTC.